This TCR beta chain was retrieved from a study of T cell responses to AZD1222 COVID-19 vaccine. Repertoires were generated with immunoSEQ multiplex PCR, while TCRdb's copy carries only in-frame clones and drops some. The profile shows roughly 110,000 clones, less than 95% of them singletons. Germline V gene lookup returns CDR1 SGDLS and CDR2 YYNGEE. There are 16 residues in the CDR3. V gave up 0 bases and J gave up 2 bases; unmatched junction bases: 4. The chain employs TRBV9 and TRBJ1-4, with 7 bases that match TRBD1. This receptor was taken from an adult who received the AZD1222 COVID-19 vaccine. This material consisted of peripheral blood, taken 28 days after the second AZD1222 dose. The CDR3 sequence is CASSVGEGATNEKLFF. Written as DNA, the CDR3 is TGTGCCAGCAGCGTAGGGGAGGGGGCGACTAATGAAAAACTGTTTTTT.